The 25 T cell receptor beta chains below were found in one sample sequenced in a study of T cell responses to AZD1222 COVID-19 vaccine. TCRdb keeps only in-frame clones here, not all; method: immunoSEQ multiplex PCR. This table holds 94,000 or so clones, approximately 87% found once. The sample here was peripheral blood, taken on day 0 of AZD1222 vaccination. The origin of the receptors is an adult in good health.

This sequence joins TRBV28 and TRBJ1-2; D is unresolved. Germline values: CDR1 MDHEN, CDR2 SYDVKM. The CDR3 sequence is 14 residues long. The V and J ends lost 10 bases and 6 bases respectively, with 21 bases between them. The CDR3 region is CATTESRAGDGYTF. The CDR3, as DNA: TGTGCCACCACTGAGAGTCGGGCAGGTGATGGCTACACCTTC.

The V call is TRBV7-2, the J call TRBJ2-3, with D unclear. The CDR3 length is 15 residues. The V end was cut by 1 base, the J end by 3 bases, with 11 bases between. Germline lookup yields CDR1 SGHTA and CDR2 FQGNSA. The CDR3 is CASSLEGSGTDTQYF. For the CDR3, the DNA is TGTGCCAGCAGCTTAGAGGGTTCTGGGACAGATACGCAGTATTTT.

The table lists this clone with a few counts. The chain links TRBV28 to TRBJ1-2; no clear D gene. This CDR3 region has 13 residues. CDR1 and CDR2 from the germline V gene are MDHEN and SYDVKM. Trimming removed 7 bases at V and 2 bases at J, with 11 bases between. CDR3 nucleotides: TGTGCCAGCACGGACGGTGGAAACTATGGCTACACCTTC. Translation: CASTDGGNYGYTF.

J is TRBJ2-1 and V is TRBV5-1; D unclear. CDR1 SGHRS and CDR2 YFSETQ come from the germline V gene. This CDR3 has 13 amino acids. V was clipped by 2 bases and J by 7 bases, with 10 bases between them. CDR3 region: CASSLEGPNEQFF. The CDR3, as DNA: TGCGCCAGCAGCTTAGAAGGGCCAAATGAGCAGTTCTTC.

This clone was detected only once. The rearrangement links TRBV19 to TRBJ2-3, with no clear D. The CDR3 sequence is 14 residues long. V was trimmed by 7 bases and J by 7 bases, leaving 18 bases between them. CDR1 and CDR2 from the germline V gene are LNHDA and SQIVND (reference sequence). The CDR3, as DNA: TGTGCCAGTACCCGCGACCCAGGAGCCTATACGCAGTATTTT. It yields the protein CASTRDPGAYTQYF.

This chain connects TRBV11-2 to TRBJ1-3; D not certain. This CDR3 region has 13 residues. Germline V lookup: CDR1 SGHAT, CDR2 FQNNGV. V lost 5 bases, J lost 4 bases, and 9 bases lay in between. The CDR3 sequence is CASSTRVGNTIYF. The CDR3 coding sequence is TGTGCCAGCAGCACTAGGGTCGGAAACACCATATATTTT.

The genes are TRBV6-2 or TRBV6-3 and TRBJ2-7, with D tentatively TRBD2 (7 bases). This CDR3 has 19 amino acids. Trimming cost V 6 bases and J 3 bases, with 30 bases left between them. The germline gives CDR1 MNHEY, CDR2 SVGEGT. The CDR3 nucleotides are TGTGCCAGCAGCCGAAACGGGGGGCGCGCCCGCTCGGGAGACTACGAGCAGTACTTC. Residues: CASSRNGGRARSGDYEQYF.

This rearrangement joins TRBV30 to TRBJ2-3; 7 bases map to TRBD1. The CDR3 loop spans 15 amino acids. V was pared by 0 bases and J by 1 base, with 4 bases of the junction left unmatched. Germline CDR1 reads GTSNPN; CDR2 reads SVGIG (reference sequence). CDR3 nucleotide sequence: TGTGCCTGGAGTGTAAAAACAGGGGGCACAGATACGCAGTATTTT. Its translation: CAWSVKTGGTDTQYF.

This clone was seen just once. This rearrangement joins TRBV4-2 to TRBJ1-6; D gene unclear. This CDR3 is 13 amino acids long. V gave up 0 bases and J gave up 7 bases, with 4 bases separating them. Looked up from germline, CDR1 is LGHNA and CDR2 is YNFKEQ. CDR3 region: CASSQELNSPLHF. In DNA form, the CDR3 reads TGTGCCAGCAGCCAAGAACTAAATTCACCCCTCCACTTT.

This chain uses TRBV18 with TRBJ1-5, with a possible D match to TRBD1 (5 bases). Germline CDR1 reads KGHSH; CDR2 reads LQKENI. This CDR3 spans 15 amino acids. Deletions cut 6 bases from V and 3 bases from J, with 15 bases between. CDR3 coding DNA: TGTGCCAGCTCCCTCGGGGCGGTCCACAATCAGCCCCAGCATTTT. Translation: CASSLGAVHNQPQHF.

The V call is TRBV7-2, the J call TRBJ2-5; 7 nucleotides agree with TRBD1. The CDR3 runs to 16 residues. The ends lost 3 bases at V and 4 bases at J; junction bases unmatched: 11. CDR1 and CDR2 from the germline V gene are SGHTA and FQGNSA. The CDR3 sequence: CASSFSGTAQGETQYF. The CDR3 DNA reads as TGTGCCAGCAGCTTTTCCGGGACAGCCCAGGGAGAGACCCAGTACTTC.

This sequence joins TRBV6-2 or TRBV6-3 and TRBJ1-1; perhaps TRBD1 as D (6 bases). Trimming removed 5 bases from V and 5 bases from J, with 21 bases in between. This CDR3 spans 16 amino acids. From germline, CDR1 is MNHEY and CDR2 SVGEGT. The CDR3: CASSPGQRVEETEAFF. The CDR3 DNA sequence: TGTGCCAGCAGTCCCGGACAGAGAGTTGAAGAAACTGAAGCTTTCTTT.

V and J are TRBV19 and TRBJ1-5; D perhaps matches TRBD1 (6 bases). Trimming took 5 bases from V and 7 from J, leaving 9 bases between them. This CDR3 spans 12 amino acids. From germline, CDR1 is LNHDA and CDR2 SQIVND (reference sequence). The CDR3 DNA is TGTGCCAGTAGTCTTACAGGGCAGCCCCAGCATTTT. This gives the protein CASSLTGQPQHF.

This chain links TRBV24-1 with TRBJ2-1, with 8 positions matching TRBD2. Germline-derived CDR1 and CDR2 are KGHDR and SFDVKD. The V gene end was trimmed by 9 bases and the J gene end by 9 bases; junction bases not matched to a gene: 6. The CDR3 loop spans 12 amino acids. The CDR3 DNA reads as TGTGCCACCGGGGGGGGACTAGGTGAGCAGTTCTTC. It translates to CATGGGLGEQFF.

The CDR3 nucleotides read TGTGCCAGCAGCCAAGAGGGTAACTATGGCTACACCTTC. Its protein is CASSQEGNYGYTF. The rearrangement links TRBV3-1 (or the pseudogene TRBV3-2) to TRBJ1-2; D is uncertain. CDR1 is LGHDT, CDR2 YNNKEL, per germline (reference sequence). The CDR3 extends over 13 amino acids. The V end was cut by 0 bases, the J end by 1 base, with 3 bases between.

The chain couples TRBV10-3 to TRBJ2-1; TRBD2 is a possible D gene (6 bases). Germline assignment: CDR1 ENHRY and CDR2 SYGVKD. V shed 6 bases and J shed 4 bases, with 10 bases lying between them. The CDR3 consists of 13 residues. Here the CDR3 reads CAISPREYNEQFF. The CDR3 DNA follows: TGTGCCATCAGCCCCCGGGAGTACAATGAGCAGTTCTTC.

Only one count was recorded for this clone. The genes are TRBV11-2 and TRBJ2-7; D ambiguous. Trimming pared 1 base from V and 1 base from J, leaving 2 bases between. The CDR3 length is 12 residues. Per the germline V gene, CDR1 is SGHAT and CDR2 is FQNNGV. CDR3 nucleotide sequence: TGTGCCAGCAGCTTAGGGTCCTACGAGCAGTACTTC. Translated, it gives CASSLGSYEQYF.

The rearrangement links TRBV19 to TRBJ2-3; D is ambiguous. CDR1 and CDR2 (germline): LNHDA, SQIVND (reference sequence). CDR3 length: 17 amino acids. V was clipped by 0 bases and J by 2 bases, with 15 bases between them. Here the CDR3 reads CASSIDHSNSFTDTQYF. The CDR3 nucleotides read TGTGCCAGTAGTATAGATCACAGTAACAGTTTCACAGATACGCAGTATTTT. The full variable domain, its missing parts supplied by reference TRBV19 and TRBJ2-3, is DGGITQSPKYLFRKEGQNVTLSCEQNLNHDAMYWYRQDPGQGLRLIYYSQIVNDFQKGDIAEGYSVSREKKESFPLTVTSAQKNPTAFYLCASSIDHSNSFTDTQYFGPGTRLTVL.

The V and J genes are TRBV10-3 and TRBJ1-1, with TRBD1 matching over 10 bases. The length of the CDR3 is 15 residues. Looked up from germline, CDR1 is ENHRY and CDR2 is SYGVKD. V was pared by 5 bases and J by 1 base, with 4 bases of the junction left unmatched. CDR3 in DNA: TGTGCCATCAGTTTTCGGACAGGGGGGAACACTGAAGCTTTCTTT. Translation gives CAISFRTGGNTEAFF.

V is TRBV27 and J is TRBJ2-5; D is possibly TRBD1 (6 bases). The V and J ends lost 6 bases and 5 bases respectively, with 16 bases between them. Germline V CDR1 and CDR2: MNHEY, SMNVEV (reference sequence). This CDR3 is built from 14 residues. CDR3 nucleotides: TGTGCCAGCAGCCGAACCAGGGGCCAGGAGACCCAGTACTTC. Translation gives CASSRTRGQETQYF.

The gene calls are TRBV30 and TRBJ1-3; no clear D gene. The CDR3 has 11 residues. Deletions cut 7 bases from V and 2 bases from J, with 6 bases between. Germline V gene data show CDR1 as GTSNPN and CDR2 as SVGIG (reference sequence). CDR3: CAFQTGNTIYF. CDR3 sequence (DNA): TGTGCCTTCCAAACTGGAAACACCATATATTTT.

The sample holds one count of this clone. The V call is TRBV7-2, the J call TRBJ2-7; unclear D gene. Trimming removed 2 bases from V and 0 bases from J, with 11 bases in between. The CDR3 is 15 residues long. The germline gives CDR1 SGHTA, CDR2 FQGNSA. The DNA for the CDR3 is TGTGCCAGCAGCTTACGACACTTTAGCTCCTACGAGCAGTACTTC. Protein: CASSLRHFSSYEQYF.

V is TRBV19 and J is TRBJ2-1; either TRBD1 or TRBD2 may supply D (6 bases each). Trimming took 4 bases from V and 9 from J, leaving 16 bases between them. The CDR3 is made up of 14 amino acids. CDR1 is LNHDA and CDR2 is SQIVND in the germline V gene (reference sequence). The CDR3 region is CASSTSRGVGEQFF. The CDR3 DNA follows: TGTGCCAGTAGTACCTCGAGGGGGGTGGGTGAGCAGTTCTTC.

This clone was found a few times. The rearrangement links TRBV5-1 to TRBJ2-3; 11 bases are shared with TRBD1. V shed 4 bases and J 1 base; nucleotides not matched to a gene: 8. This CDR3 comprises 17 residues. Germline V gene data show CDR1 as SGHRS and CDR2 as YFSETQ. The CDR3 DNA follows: TGCGCCAGCAGCCCGCCTGGACAGGGGGCGCGCACAGATACGCAGTATTTT. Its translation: CASSPPGQGARTDTQYF.

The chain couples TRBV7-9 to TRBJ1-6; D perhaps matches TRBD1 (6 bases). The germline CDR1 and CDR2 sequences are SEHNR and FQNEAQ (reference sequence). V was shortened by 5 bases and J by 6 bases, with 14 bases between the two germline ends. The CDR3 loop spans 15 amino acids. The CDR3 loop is CASSPPTGLNSPLHF. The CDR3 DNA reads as TGTGCCAGCAGCCCACCGACAGGTCTTAATTCACCCCTCCACTTT.